This T cell receptor (beta chain) was documented in a study of cytomegalovirus exposure and HLA in healthy donors (dated by TCRdb to 2015 to 2018). For the wider study: In an earlier analysis of approximately 500 of the donors, about 260 Gb of sequence data and 120 million or so unique TCR beta sequences from about 180 million T cells were reported. About 280 gigabases of sequencing data and approximately 85 million unique TCR sequences were included in an early release covering about 700 HLA-typed donors. Of the roughly 390 genotyped donors, 80% to 90% were placed in the genetic ancestry cluster associated with self-reported Caucasian donors. The study was designed to test whether signatures of past pathogen exposure could be identified by cataloging public T cell receptors. The study used immunosequencing to profile the T cell repertoires of 600 to 850 subjects and linked those repertoires to cytomegalovirus serostatus. Along with the approximately 650-subject first cohort, a separate validation cohort of 120 different subjects was used. To predict cytomegalovirus infection status, the study brought together high-throughput TCR immunosequencing, statistical association of individual TCRs with disease status, and machine learning. In a later analysis, previously published TCR beta repertoires from 550 to 700 donors were re-analyzed and high-resolution HLA genotyping was added so that TCR occurrence patterns could be studied. Rather than using new phenotypic data, the later analysis identified candidate immune exposures from TCR beta sequences and from how often those sequences occurred across donors. To decide whether each TCR beta V gene segment behaved as functional or pseudogenic, an earlier analysis of some 600 of the donors relied on high-throughput TCR beta sequencing. Alongside the repertoire data, information on donor age, sex, ethnicity and CMV serostatus was compiled. In a later genetic analysis, genome-wide SNP genotypes for about 60% of the 666 donors were used, and that subset was treated as a discovery cohort. All discovery cohort repertoires had been generated on a single sequencing platform. HLA typing covered class I and class II loci at four-digit resolution. Typing coverage differed by locus: A, B, C, DRB1 and DQB1 were typed in about 620-640 donors, DQA1 in about 500, DPA1 in around 580, and DPB1 in just under 490. Because of strong linkage in the cohort, roughly five DR-DQ haplotypes were treated as single units for association and clustering. Among a few hundred genotyped donors of the cohort, an average of roughly 240,000 unique TCR beta nucleotide sequences were sequenced per donor, around 18% of them non-productive. The investigation overall reported the following: While some public TCRs were present in many individuals, most TCR sequences turned up only very rarely across donors. Cytomegalovirus status was reported to be diagnosed by the classifier with high specificity and sensitivity in both the original and validation cohorts. A total of fewer than 200 TCR beta chains were listed by the study as associated with cytomegalovirus. For the cohort, immune exposure information was limited to CMV serostatus. A cluster of highly shared sequence variants was judged likely to represent a technical artifact of the sequencing pipeline. Correlated functional status among segregating V segments might reflect linkage disequilibrium, but an unknown experimental factor could not be ruled out. According to a later analysis, parvovirus B19, influenza, CMV and Epstein-Barr virus appeared linked to several top co-occurrence clusters. The authors suggested that the approach could potentially be extended to other disease states and immunological phenotypes. According to a later analysis, TCR association rates differed among HLA loci, with DRB1 alleles showing the most associated TCRs and HLA-C alleles showing the fewest. V-gene and J-gene trimming of TCR beta chains was associated with a missense DCLRE1C variant in a later genetic analysis, and the association was replicated in an independent cohort. Because HLA typing was missing for some donors at each locus, association tests included only the typed subset. Strong co-occurrence of HLA alleles, especially DR and DQ, made assigning TCR associations to individual alleles difficult. In a later analysis, HLA-associated TCR beta chains were found to be more clonally expanded and to have lower generation probabilities than equally common non-associated chains. Some IMGT-functional V segments, including TRBV6-2 and TRBV6-3, could not be distinguished by the 87-base-pair reads and were therefore excluded. In this cohort, only TCR beta chains were sequenced, and detectable features were limited by the absence of alpha or paired-chain data. In an earlier analysis of around 600 of the donors, most TCR beta V segments were observed in productive rearrangements about 90% or about 30% of the time, broadly matching IMGT annotations. A later analysis associated around 16,000 TCR beta sequences with specific HLA alleles at a false discovery rate of 0.05. A further reported finding was that TCR beta sequences accurately predicted the HLA-A and HLA-B alleles for most subjects in the first cohort. Because counts were too low, some 17 rarely observed V segments, including chromosome 9 orphons, were excluded from the earlier analysis of under 650 of the donors. Most CMV-associated TCR beta chains appeared to be HLA-restricted in a later analysis, and the HLA associations seemed to be driven largely by CMV exposure. A few of the identified cytomegalovirus-associated TCR beta chains were confirmed in vitro to be specific for cytomegalovirus antigens. Sequencing depth was assumed to be roughly uniform across donors in the presence/absence analyses, though that assumption may not hold. In a later genetic analysis, fewer N-insertions in productive TCRs were reported among donors in an Asian-associated ancestry cluster than the roughly 640-donor mean.

The library was made by the immunoSEQ multiplex PCR assay. The multiplex PCR relied on a mix of 60 forward primers for TCR Vbeta segments and 13 reverse primers for TCR Jbeta segments. Amplification of the CDR3 region of rearranged TCR beta genes was performed with a multiplex PCR assay on genomic DNA. The amplified TCR beta libraries were sequenced on the Illumina HiSeq System as 87-base-pair reads. As for the original processing: Across the 670 or so repertoires, a later analysis counted roughly 77 million unique TCR beta chains, roughly 11 million of which were shared by at least two donors. A nearest-neighbor algorithm error-corrected the raw reads and collapsed the reads into unique sequences, merging closely related sequences to remove PCR and sequencing errors. V, D and J gene segments were assigned by aligning CDR3 sequences to IMGT reference sequences. For a sequence to be retained, a match of at least six nucleotides was required to both a V gene segment and a J gene segment. Rearrangements were classified as productive when the CDR3 lacked stop codons and remained in frame with V and J, and all other rearrangements were classified as non-productive. CDR3 was defined by IMGT convention, running from the second conserved V-encoded cysteine to the conserved J-encoded phenylalanine. The earlier analysis of some 540 of the donors excluded any sequence lacking an unambiguous match to a single V gene segment. In an earlier analysis of several hundred of the donors, V segments were called functional above 56.7% productive rearrangements and were called segregating when the between-donor standard deviation exceeded 5%. A statistical classification framework was developed to diagnose cytomegalovirus status using the catalog of TCR beta chain sequences. In a later analysis, TCR nucleotide sequences were compared against IMGT/GENE-DB human TR gene sequences so that V and J genes could be assigned. A later analysis assigned CDR3 sequences and most-parsimonious VDJ recombination scenarios with the TCRdist pipeline. A later analysis defined each TCR beta chain by its CDR3 amino acid sequence plus V-gene family, and excluded reads lacking a unique V-gene family. To address suspected cross-contamination and a sequencing artifact, a later analysis removed under 600 highly shared, low-generation-probability nucleotide sequences. For each public chain, a later analysis derived a clonal expansion index from normalized ranks of inferred template counts within each repertoire. A later analysis computed generation probabilities with a VDJ recombination model fitted to out-of-frame rearrangements, and checked the results against IGoR. In a later analysis, TCR-TCR, TCR-HLA and TCR-CMV co-occurrence was scored with hypergeometric tests, and a repertoire-size bias correction was applied to TCR pairs. A later analysis estimated false discovery rates by permuting HLA or CMV assignments 20 times. In a later analysis, co-occurring TCRs were grouped using DBSCAN, and TCRdist sequence similarity was added for clustering within HLA-allele-positive subsets. Repertoires with fewer than 30,000 or more than 120,000 public chains were left out of co-occurrence clustering, as were about 5 repertoires with anomalous nucleotide sharing. TCRdb carries this immuneACCESS record with in-frame sequences only. Its versions omit some clonotypes, under half of them owing to an unresolved V gene in the studies checked, with the rest unexplained. From that table come the V and J calls and clone size; the DNA was used to work out D and trimming. This sample has fewer than 150,000 clones in its table, and around 72% of those were observed once. Roughly 14% of the sample is held by the ten biggest clonotypes.

As concerns this clone: This receptor's antigen is unknown. No much larger clone exists at a distance of one base, and base qualities are not known.

In total, roughly 670 healthy bone marrow donors made up the cohort. At the time of sampling, every cohort member was nominally healthy, though immune exposures that went unrecorded were likely present. CMV serostatus was positive for about 290 and negative for about 55% of the roughly 670 cohort members, and was not recorded for this donor. Every donor gave a peripheral blood sample, and the peripheral blood mononuclear cells from that sample were used for TCR beta sequencing. Genomic DNA was extracted from the blood cell samples with the Qiagen DNeasy Blood Extraction Kit. CDR1 and CDR2 (SGHDN, FVKESK) derive from the germline V gene. V is cut by 2 bases and J by 6 bases, and the space between the germline ends is 11 bases. There are 14 amino acids in the CDR3, from cysteine to phenylalanine inclusive. The read is trimmed to its CDR3 DNA, 42 bases read in frame from base 1.

Sequenced: PBMCs. The receptor was isolated from a human donor in good health. Recombination linked TRBV14 to TRBJ1-5; TRBD1 might be the D gene, on 6 matching bases. CDR3 loop: CASSQQGKGQPQHF. The sequenced DNA: TGTGCCAGCAGCCAACAGGGGAAGGGTCAGCCCCAGCATTTT.